This TCR beta chain came from a study of T cells in women clearing cervical HPV infection. Study information: HLA type stays a possible confounder, typing being limited. Study-wide points: Controls had more TRBV6-7 (roughly 0.16%) than cases (about 0.11%).

Note on this clone: Antigen specificity is unknown. The read gets to within 3 residues of the CDR3 end, and the germline J gene fills in the rest.

Germline V lookup: CDR1 DFQATT, CDR2 SNEGSKA (reference sequence). The CDR3 sequence is 15 residues long. The V and J ends lost 2 bases and 10 bases respectively, with 18 bases between them. Measured with immunoSEQ multiplex PCR; TCRdb has only the in-frame clones, and not every one. This listing includes about 48,000 clones. The sample taken for sequencing was blood buffy coat. V gene TRBV20-1 combines with J gene TRBJ1-6; D unclear. The sequence was obtained from a woman aged 18 to 69 with a cervical HPV16 infection that either progressed to CIN3+ or cleared (not recorded which). The sequenced part of the CDR3 DNA is TGCAGTGCTAGACCACGAGGCGGGCGTACCTCACCC. It encodes CSARPRGGRTSP. The CDR3 in its entirety is CSARPRGGRTSPLHF.